Detailed here is one T cell receptor beta chain. Participants, 18 to 89 years old, spanned 25 or so US areas. The record originates from a study of blood T cell repertoires in COVID-19. About the study: COVID-19 samples from acute and convalescent phases originated in the United States, Italy and Spain.

This table comes from immunoSEQ multiplex PCR, and its TCRdb copy is limited to in-frame clones, with some not included. The sample lists some 230,000 clones; 70% to 85% were seen once. Germline assignment: CDR1 MGHRA and CDR2 YSYEKL. V lost 0 bases to trimming and J lost 0 bases, with 12 bases between them. CDR3 size: 17 residues. Input material: PBMCs or T cells enriched from blood (not recorded which). This TCR was sampled from a woman aged 40 to 50 with acute COVID-19. This chain links TRBV4-1 with TRBJ1-3; perhaps TRBD1 as D (6 bases). CDR3 in DNA: TGCGCCAGCAGCCAAGATCAAAGAGGGGGCTCTGGAAACACCATATATTTT. Translating gives CASSQDQRGGSGNTIYF.